These 18 T cell receptor beta chains were sequenced from one sample in a study of OX40 agonist ivuxolimab in advanced cancers. Libraries were constructed by the immunoSEQ multiplex PCR assay. Imported from immuneACCESS, the table was reduced by TCRdb to in-frame sequences with V and J called. These copies leave out some clones; in studies compared against another copy, an unresolved V gene accounts for under half, and the cause of the remainder is not known. The sample table lists almost 70,000 clones, approximately 80% of them with a count of one. The ten largest clonotypes hold under 3% of the sample. Specimen: CD4+ or CD8+ T cells sorted from blood, collected in a trial of the OX40 agonist ivuxolimab. The receptors come from an adult with an advanced solid tumor such as melanoma, head and neck, liver or kidney cancer.

The chain links TRBV20-1 to TRBJ1-2; D is unresolved. The germline V gene has CDR1 DFQATT and CDR2 SNEGSKA (reference sequence). This CDR3 contains 11 residues. The V end lost 0 bases, the J end lost 8 bases, and 7 bases lay between the germline ends. CDR3: CSARETGGYTF. The CDR3 nucleotides read TGCAGTGCTAGAGAGACTGGAGGCTACACCTTC.

J is TRBJ1-1 and V is TRBV6-5; D unclear. CDR3 size: 11 residues. The germline V gene encodes CDR1 MNHEY and CDR2 SVGAGI. Trimming removed 4 bases from V and 4 bases from J, with 4 bases in between. CDR3 sequence reads: CASSLGTEAFF. CDR3 coding DNA: TGTGCCAGCAGTTTGGGCACTGAAGCTTTCTTT.

The chain recombines TRBV7-8 with TRBJ2-1; 10 bases are shared with TRBD2. The ends lost 1 base at V and 0 bases at J; junction bases unmatched: 9. The CDR3 totals 19 residues. Germline loops: CDR1 SGHVS, CDR2 FQNEAQ. The CDR3 sequence is CASSLEGASGRSSYNEQFF. The DNA for the CDR3 is TGTGCCAGCAGCTTAGAAGGGGCTAGCGGGAGAAGCTCCTACAATGAGCAGTTCTTC. The whole variable domain, filled in from reference TRBV7-8 and TRBJ2-1, reads GAGVSQSPRYKVAKRGQDVALRCDPISGHVSLFWYQQALGQGPEFLTYFQNEAQLDKSGLPSDRFFAERPEGSVSTLKIQRTQQEDSAVYLCASSLEGASGRSSYNEQFFGPGTRLTVL.

V gene TRBV19 combines with J gene TRBJ2-1, with D possibly matching TRBD2 (5 bases). The CDR3 is 14 amino acids. The germline V and J ends were trimmed by 7 bases and 5 bases, with 15 bases remaining between them. From germline, CDR1 is LNHDA and CDR2 SQIVND (reference sequence). The CDR3 is CASTEGVVNNEQFF. CDR3 in DNA: TGTGCCAGTACCGAGGGAGTTGTGAACAATGAGCAGTTCTTC.

The rearrangement joins TRBV7-9 to TRBJ2-7, with a tentative D call TRBD1 (5 bases). Trimming removed 6 bases from V and 7 bases from J, with 19 bases in between. CDR1 and CDR2 (germline): SEHNR, FQNEAQ (reference sequence). This CDR3 region has 14 residues. The CDR3 DNA reads as TGTGCCAGCAGTTGGGGCGAGACCTTTGGGGAGCAGTACTTC. This encodes CASSWGETFGEQYF.

V gene TRBV2 combines with J gene TRBJ2-7; D is undetermined. Germline assignment: CDR1 SNHLY and CDR2 FYNNEI. CDR3 length equals 11 residues. The V end was cut by 5 bases, the J end by 4 bases, with 6 bases between. The CDR3 DNA sequence: TGTGCCAGCAGTAACAGATACGAGCAGTACTTC. The encoded protein is CASSNRYEQYF. The full variable domain, rest sourced from reference TRBV2 and TRBJ2-7, is EPEVTQTPSHQVTQMGQEVILRCVPISNHLYFYWYRQILGQKVEFLVSFYNNEISEKSEIFDDQFSVERPDGSNFTLKIRSTKLEDSAMYFCASSNRYEQYFGPGTRLTVT.

The chain recombines TRBV4-2 with TRBJ2-3, with D unresolved. This CDR3 contains 14 residues. The V and J ends lost 1 base and 4 bases respectively, with 9 bases between them. Looked up from germline, CDR1 is LGHNA and CDR2 is YNFKEQ. CDR3: CASSQASQADTQYF. The CDR3 bases are TGTGCCAGCAGCCAAGCCTCCCAGGCAGATACGCAGTATTTT.

This sequence joins TRBV6-1 and TRBJ2-3; D is ambiguous. The CDR3 contains 11 residues. Trimming removed 8 bases at V and 5 bases at J, with 8 bases between. CDR1 is MNHNS, CDR2 SASEGT, per germline. CDR3 sequence: CASQLRDTQYF. CDR3 sequence (DNA): TGTGCCAGCCAACTTAGAGATACGCAGTATTTT.

This chain connects TRBV9 to TRBJ2-5; 11 nucleotides line up with TRBD2. Germline trimming cut 3 bases from V and 5 bases from J; bases unmatched to any gene: 9. The CDR3 has 16 residues. Germline V lookup: CDR1 SGDLS, CDR2 YYNGEE. The CDR3 protein is CASSERLAGPWETQYF. For the CDR3, the DNA is TGTGCCAGCAGCGAAAGACTAGCGGGACCGTGGGAGACCCAGTACTTC. The variable domain in full, completed from reference TRBV9 and TRBJ2-5, reads DSGVTQTPKHLITATGQRVTLRCSPRSGDLSVYWYQQSLDQGLQFLIQYYNGEERAKGNILERFSAQQFPDLHSELNLSSLELGDSALYFCASSERLAGPWETQYFGPGTRLLVL.

This chain connects TRBV25-1 to TRBJ2-1; 13 bases are a match to TRBD2. Germline V gives CDR1 MGHDK, CDR2 SYGVNS. V lost 4 bases, J lost 5 bases, and 8 bases stayed unmatched. The CDR3 length is 17 residues. The CDR3 sequence is CASSGTGGLAGNNEQFF. In DNA, the CDR3 is TGTGCCAGCAGTGGAACAGGGGGACTAGCGGGAAACAATGAGCAGTTCTTC.

The chain employs TRBV7-9 and TRBJ2-7, with 9 bases matching TRBD2. CDR3 size: 15 residues. The junction had 7 bases not matched to a gene; V was cut back by 5 bases and J by 2 bases. Germline V gene lookup returns CDR1 SEHNR and CDR2 FQNEAQ (reference sequence). In DNA, the CDR3 is TGTGCCAGCAGCCACCCTAGCGGGATCGCCTACGAGCAGTACTTC. It specifies CASSHPSGIAYEQYF. Full variable domain (missing parts from reference TRBV7-9 and TRBJ2-7): DTGVSQNPRHKITKRGQNVTFRCDPISEHNRLYWYRQTLGQGPEFLTYFQNEAQLEKSRLLSDRFSAERPKGSFSTLEIQRTEQGDSAMYLCASSHPSGIAYEQYFGPGTRLTVT.

The chain joins TRBV4-1 to TRBJ2-2; 16 nucleotides agree with TRBD2. Losses at the gene ends were 2 bases for V and 4 bases for J; bases not matched to a gene: 7. This CDR3 region has 19 residues. Germline loops: CDR1 MGHRA, CDR2 YSYEKL. DNA of the CDR3: TGCGCCAGCAGCCAACCGGGACTAGCGGGGGGGCCCGGCACCGGGGAGCTGTTTTTT. Translation gives CASSQPGLAGGPGTGELFF.

The chain employs TRBV28 and TRBJ2-4; D is ambiguous. Trimming shortened V by 6 bases and J by 0 bases, and 12 bases separated the two germline ends. Per the germline V gene, CDR1 is MDHEN and CDR2 is SYDVKM. CDR3 length: 15 amino acids. The DNA of the CDR3 is TGTGCCAGCAGAAGCCTAACCTTAGCCAAAAACATTCAGTACTTC. Protein product: CASRSLTLAKNIQYF.

CDR3 DNA sequence: TGCGCCAGCAGCTTGGATTCGCCCGGGGAGCTGTTTTTT. Amino acids: CASSLDSPGELFF. The chain employs TRBV5-1 and TRBJ2-2, with D uncertain. CDR1 and CDR2 from the germline V gene are SGHRS and YFSETQ. The CDR3 is 13 residues long. V dropped 0 bases and J dropped 6 bases, with 6 bases sitting between them.

As for this clone: Other nucleotide sequences in the sample specify the same CDR3. The chain couples TRBV7-2 to TRBJ1-3; D may be TRBD1 (5 bases). Germline V gene sequence: CDR1 SGHTA, CDR2 FQGNSA. The CDR3 is 15 residues long. V was clipped by 1 base and J by 2 bases, with 9 bases between them. This CDR3 reads CASSLDRGTGNTIYF. The DNA for the CDR3 is TGTGCCAGCAGCTTAGATAGGGGTACTGGAAACACCATATATTTT.

J is TRBJ2-6 and V is TRBV6-6; D call uncertain. Germline CDR1 MNHNY, CDR2 SVGAGI (reference sequence). Trimming removed 5 bases from V and 4 bases from J, with 15 bases in between. CDR3 length: 16 amino acids. CDR3 in amino acids: CASSQRRAAGANVLTF. As DNA, the CDR3 is TGTGCCAGCAGTCAGCGACGGGCGGCGGGGGCCAACGTCCTGACTTTC.

The chain joins TRBV7-3 to TRBJ2-1, with 8 bases that match TRBD2. CDR3 length: 15 residues. Germline V gene sequence: CDR1 SGHTA, CDR2 FQGTGA. The ends lost 1 base at V and 9 bases at J; junction bases unmatched: 8. This CDR3 is CASSLSKGLGLEQFF. As DNA, the CDR3 is TGTGCCAGCAGCTTAAGCAAGGGACTAGGCCTTGAGCAGTTCTTC.

The rearrangement uses TRBV30 and TRBJ2-3; 7 nucleotides agree with TRBD1. With 8 bases clipped from V and 0 bases from J, the junction kept 14 bases outside the gene matches. CDR1 and CDR2 from the germline V gene are GTSNPN and SVGIG (reference sequence). This CDR3 has 16 residues. CDR3 amino acids: CAGSTRGRVSTDTQYF. CDR3 nucleotide sequence: TGTGCCGGGTCTACGAGGGGGCGGGTGAGCACAGATACGCAGTATTTT.